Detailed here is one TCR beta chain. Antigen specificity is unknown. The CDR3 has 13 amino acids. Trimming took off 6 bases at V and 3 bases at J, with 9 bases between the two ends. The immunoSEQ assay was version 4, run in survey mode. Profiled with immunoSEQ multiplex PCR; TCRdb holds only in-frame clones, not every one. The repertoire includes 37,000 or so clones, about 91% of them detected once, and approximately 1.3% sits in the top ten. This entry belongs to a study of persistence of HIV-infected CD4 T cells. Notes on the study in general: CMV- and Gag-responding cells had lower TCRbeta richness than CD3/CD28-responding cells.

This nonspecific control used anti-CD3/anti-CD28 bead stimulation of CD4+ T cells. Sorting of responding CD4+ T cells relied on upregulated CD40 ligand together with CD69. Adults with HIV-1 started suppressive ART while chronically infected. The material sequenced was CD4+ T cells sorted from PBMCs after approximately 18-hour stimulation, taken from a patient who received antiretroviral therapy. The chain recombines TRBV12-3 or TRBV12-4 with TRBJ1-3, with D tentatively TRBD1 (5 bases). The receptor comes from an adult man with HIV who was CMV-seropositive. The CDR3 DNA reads TGTGCCAGCAGCCCGGGACGTGGAAACACCATATATTTT. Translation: CASSPGRGNTIYF.